Listed below are T cell receptor beta chains from one sample, sequenced in a study of cytomegalovirus exposure and HLA in healthy donors. The method was immunoSEQ multiplex PCR; TCRdb's version includes in-frame clones alone and lacks a portion of them. This table has some 100,000 clones, 75% appearing once. Specimen: PBMCs. The receptor set was obtained from a male donor in good health and CMV-seropositive. The CDR3 runs from the conserved cysteine through the conserved F or W. The order of the fields is D gene, clone size, J gene, V gene, CDR3 DNA, CDR3 protein. A D gene is named only where the DNA matches it firmly. Clone size appears in some rows only: once, few, many, or a class for an expanded clone.

TRBD1 few TRBJ2-2 TRBV2 TGTGCCAGCAGTTGGACAGGGGGTAACACCGGGGAGCTGTTTTTT CASSWTGGNTGELFF
NA NA TRBJ2-1 TRBV9 TGTGCCAGCAGCGTAGTTTCAGGCTACAATGAGCAGTTCTTC CASSVVSGYNEQFF
NA NA TRBJ2-7 TRBV10-3 TGTGCCATCAGTGACACTACAGAGCAGTACTTC CAISDTTEQYF
NA NA TRBJ1-4 TRBV7-2 TGTGCCAGCAGCTTAGTTGTCACAGCAACTAATGAAAAACTGTTTTTT CASSLVVTATNEKLFF
TRBD1 NA TRBJ2-3 TRBV2 TGTGCCAGCAAACCACCGGGACAGGGGGGCACAGATACGCAGTATTTT CASKPPGQGGTDTQYF
TRBD1 NA TRBJ2-7 TRBV4-1 TGCGCCAGCAGCCAGGAACGGACAGGGAGCTCCTACGAGCAGTACTTC CASSQERTGSSYEQYF
NA few TRBJ2-1 TRBV2 TGTGCCAGCAGTGGTTTATCAGGGTACAATGAGCAGTTCTTC CASSGLSGYNEQFF
TRBD1 NA TRBJ1-2 TRBV30 TGTGCCTGGAGTGCCGGACAGGGAACGAGGGGCTACACCTTC CAWSAGQGTRGYTF
TRBD2 NA TRBJ2-1 TRBV7-3 TGTGCCAGCAGCTTAAACCCGGGACTTAGGGAGGGTGAGCAGTTCTTC CASSLNPGLREGEQFF
TRBD2 NA TRBJ2-5 TRBV6-1 TGTGCCAGCAGTGAAGCTAGCGGGGGCCAAGAGACCCAGTACTTC CASSEASGGQETQYF
NA NA TRBJ2-2 TRBV5-1 TGCGCCAGCAGCAAGGAGCCTGCCGGGGAGCTGTTTTTT CASSKEPAGELFF
TRBD2 few TRBJ2-7 TRBV6-1 TGTGCCAGCGGCTGGCTAGCGGGGGGTATCTACGAGCAGTACTTC CASGWLAGGIYEQYF
TRBD2 NA TRBJ2-7 TRBV7-6 TGTGCCAGCAGCTCAGGGGGAGCGGGGGGGCCCTACGAGCAGTACTTC CASSSGGAGGPYEQYF
NA NA TRBJ2-1 TRBV15 TGTGCCACCAGAGGGGGACCAAGCTCCTACAATGAGCAGTTCTTC CATRGGPSSYNEQFF
TRBD1 NA TRBJ1-2 TRBV11-2 TGTGCCAGCAGCTTAGGAACAGGGGGATTTGATGGCTACACCTTC CASSLGTGGFDGYTF
TRBD1 NA TRBJ1-3 TRBV6-1 TGTGCCAGCAGCGATCCCGGGACAGCTCCCCACACCATATATTTT CASSDPGTAPHTIYF
NA NA TRBJ1-2 TRBV7-9 TGTGCCAGCAGCCTAGGCACAGACTATGGCTACACCTTC CASSLGTDYGYTF